These 14 T cell receptor beta chains share one sample of origin, sequenced in a study of graft-versus-host responses after intestinal transplantation (dated by TCRdb to the early 2020s). The library was built by means of the immunoSEQ multiplex PCR assay. TCRdb mirrors the immuneACCESS table, restricted to in-frame sequences. Some clones are absent from its copies; in checked studies, under half trace to an unresolved V gene, and the reason for the others is unknown. This sample holds about 10,000 clones; under 80% were observed only once. Jointly, the top ten make up over 8% of the sample. Dithiothreitol, EDTA incubations and collagenase D digestion were used to isolate intraepithelial and lamina propria lymphocytes from graft specimens. The sample consisted of ileum tissue, taken 23 days after intestinal transplant. The receptors derive from a human patient who received an intestinal transplant, so some T cells may come from the graft donor.

The chain carries TRBV7-4 and TRBJ2-7, with TRBD2 matching 11 bases. There are 12 residues in the CDR3. The germline V gene has CDR1 SGHVT and CDR2 SQSDAQ. V gave up 5 bases and J gave up 9 bases; unmatched junction bases: 3. CDR3 DNA sequence: TGTGCCAGCAGCCCCGGACTAGCGGGGCAGTACTTC. Translating gives CASSPGLAGQYF.

The chain employs TRBV14 and TRBJ1-2; no definite D call. The CDR3 runs 11 residues. Per germline, CDR1 SGHDN and CDR2 FVKESK. The V end was cut by 4 bases, the J end by 8 bases, with 8 bases between. This CDR3 is CASSPGYGYTF. CDR3 nucleotides: TGTGCCAGCAGCCCGGGTTACGGCTACACCTTC.

The chain employs TRBV27 and TRBJ1-2, with D unclear. The germline gives CDR1 MNHEY, CDR2 SMNVEV (reference sequence). The V end lost 3 bases, the J end lost 8 bases, and 13 bases lay between the germline ends. CDR3 size: 13 residues. The CDR3: CASSFRALGGYTF. The CDR3 nucleotides are TGTGCCAGCAGTTTCCGGGCTTTAGGCGGCTACACCTTC.

The V call is TRBV13, the J call TRBJ2-2, with D maybe TRBD2 (6 bases). There are 15 residues in the CDR3. V dropped 5 bases and J dropped 0 bases, with 10 bases sitting between them. Germline assignment: CDR1 PRHDT and CDR2 FYEKMQ (reference sequence). CDR3 amino acids: CASSGRLPNTGELFF. The CDR3 coding sequence is TGTGCCAGCAGCGGGAGGCTCCCGAACACCGGGGAGCTGTTTTTT.

The chain recombines TRBV11-3 with TRBJ1-2; maybe TRBD1 (5 bases). The CDR3 covers 16 residues. Germline-derived CDR1 and CDR2 are SGHNT and YENEEA. V lost 4 bases to trimming and J lost 4 bases, with 19 bases between them. The DNA for the CDR3 is TGTGCCAGCAGCTCATTCGACAGAATCCTCTCCTATGGCTACACCTTC. Translation gives CASSSFDRILSYGYTF. The variable domain in full, with the rest retrieved from reference TRBV11-3 and TRBJ1-2, is EAGVVQSPRYKIIEKKQPVAFWCNPISGHNTLYWYLQNLGQGPELLIRYENEEAVDDSQLPKDRFSAERLKGVDSTLKIQPAELGDSAVYLCASSSFDRILSYGYTFGSGTRLTVV.

This rearrangement joins TRBV7-8 to TRBJ1-5; D gene uncertain. The CDR3 sequence is 17 residues long. Germline loops: CDR1 SGHVS, CDR2 FQNEAQ. V was pared by 1 base and J by 6 bases, with 19 bases between. The CDR3: CASSLVGSRSRGQPQHF. In DNA, the CDR3 is TGTGCCAGCAGCTTAGTGGGTTCCCGGTCCCGGGGTCAGCCCCAGCATTTT.

The chain has TRBV28 and TRBJ2-7; 12 nucleotides align to TRBD1. The germline V gene has CDR1 MDHEN and CDR2 SYDVKM. Unmatched junction bases numbered 5, after V lost 6 bases and J lost 2 bases. The CDR3 runs 15 residues. The CDR3 nucleotides read TGTGCCAGCAGGACCGGGACAGGGGGCCCCTACGAGCAGTACTTC. Encoded protein: CASRTGTGGPYEQYF.

This chain joins TRBV14 and TRBJ2-7, with TRBD2 matching 10 bases. V lost 3 bases, J lost 3 bases, and 11 bases stayed unmatched. The CDR3 contains 17 residues. CDR1 and CDR2 (germline): SGHDN, FVKESK. The CDR3 nucleotides read TGTGCCAGCAGCCATAGCGGGAGGCGGTATTATTTCTACGAGCAGTACTTC. Translation gives CASSHSGRRYYFYEQYF.

The V call is TRBV29-1, the J call TRBJ2-1, with 8 bases identical to TRBD1. CDR3 size: 16 residues. Losses at the gene ends were 0 bases for V and 9 bases for J; bases not matched to a gene: 13. CDR1 and CDR2 (germline): SQVTM, ANQGSEA. Here the CDR3 DNA reads TGCAGCGTTGAAGACCCGGCGTCCAGGGGGCGGCCTGAGCAGTTCTTC. It yields the protein CSVEDPASRGRPEQFF.

The chain carries TRBV7-8 and TRBJ2-3, with D perhaps matching TRBD1 (5 bases). The CDR3 is 13 residues long. V was cut by 5 bases and J by 3 bases, with 9 bases left in between. CDR1 is SGHVS, CDR2 FQNEAQ, per germline. CDR3 nucleotide sequence: TGTGCCAGCAGCCTCAGGGAAACAGATACGCAGTATTTT. This sequence encodes CASSLRETDTQYF.

J is TRBJ2-7 and V is TRBV11-2; weak D call: TRBD1 (6 bases). Deletions cut 1 base from V and 2 bases from J, with 12 bases between. CDR1 is SGHAT and CDR2 is FQNNGV in the germline V gene. The CDR3 contains 15 residues. The DNA for the CDR3 is TGTGCCAGCAGCTTAGTAACAGGGCCCACCTACGAGCAGTACTTC. Translating gives CASSLVTGPTYEQYF.

This chain connects TRBV13 to TRBJ2-6; D not certain. The CDR3 consists of 15 residues. Germline V lookup: CDR1 PRHDT, CDR2 FYEKMQ (reference sequence). The V end was cut by 1 base, the J end by 1 base, with 5 bases between. The CDR3 reads CASSLVQSGANVLTF. Here the CDR3 DNA reads TGTGCCAGCAGCTTAGTACAGTCTGGGGCCAACGTCCTGACTTTC.

The V gene is TRBV6-6, the J gene TRBJ2-5; 9 nucleotides match TRBD2. Germline V gives CDR1 MNHNY, CDR2 SVGAGI (reference sequence). This CDR3 is 15 amino acids long. V was pared by 2 bases and J by 2 bases, with 3 bases of the junction left unmatched. The CDR3 reads CASSYGAGGQETQYF. The CDR3 coding sequence is TGTGCCAGCAGTTACGGAGCGGGGGGACAAGAGACCCAGTACTTC.

This chain links TRBV19 with TRBJ2-2; no reliable D call. The CDR3 has 13 amino acids. Germline V lookup: CDR1 LNHDA, CDR2 SQIVND (reference sequence). V lost 1 base and J lost 4, with 4 bases in between. The CDR3 DNA follows: TGTGCCAGTAGTATAGGGAGCACCGGGGAGCTGTTTTTT. Translating gives CASSIGSTGELFF.